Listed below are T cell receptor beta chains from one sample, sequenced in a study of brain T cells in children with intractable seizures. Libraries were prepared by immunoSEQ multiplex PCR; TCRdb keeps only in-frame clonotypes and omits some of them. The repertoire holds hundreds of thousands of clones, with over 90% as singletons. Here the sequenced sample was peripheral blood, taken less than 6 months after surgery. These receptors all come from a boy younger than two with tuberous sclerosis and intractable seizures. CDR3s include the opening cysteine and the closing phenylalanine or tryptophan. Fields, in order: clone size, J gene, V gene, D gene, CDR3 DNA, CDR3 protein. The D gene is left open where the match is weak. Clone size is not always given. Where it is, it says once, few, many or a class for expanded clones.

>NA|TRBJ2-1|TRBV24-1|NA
TGTGCCACCTTAGGGAGCCTAGCACATGAGCAGTTCTTC
CATLGSLAHEQFF
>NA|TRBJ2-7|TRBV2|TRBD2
TGTGCCAGCAGCCCCAGGACTAGCGGGAGCTACGAGCAGTACTTC
CASSPRTSGSYEQYF
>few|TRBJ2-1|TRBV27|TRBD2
TGTGCCAGCAGTTTAGGTGCATGGGGGAGGGCCAAGAATGAGCAGTTCTTC
CASSLGAWGRAKNEQFF
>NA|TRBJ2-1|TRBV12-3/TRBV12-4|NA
TGTGCCAGCAGTTTAATCCACGATGAGCAGTTCTTC
CASSLIHDEQFF
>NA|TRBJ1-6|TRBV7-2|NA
TGTGCCAGCAGCTTACAGCCAGCCTATAATTCACCCCTCCACTTT
CASSLQPAYNSPLHF
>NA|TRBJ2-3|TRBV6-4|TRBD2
TGTGCCAGCAGTGGCAATGGTGCTAGCGGGACAGATACGCAGTATTTT
CASSGNGASGTDTQYF
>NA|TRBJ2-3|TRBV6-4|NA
TGTGCCAGCAGTGGGGGGGCCACAGATACGCAGTATTTT
CASSGGATDTQYF
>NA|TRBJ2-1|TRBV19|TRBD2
TGTGCCACCCGGACTAGCGCCGTCTACAATGAGCAGTTCTTC
CATRTSAVYNEQFF
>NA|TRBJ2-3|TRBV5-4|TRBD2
TGTGCCAGCAGCTTGGATAGCGGGGGGGCGAACAGTCCAGATACGCAGTATTTT
CASSLDSGGANSPDTQYF
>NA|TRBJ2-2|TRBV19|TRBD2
TGTGCCAGTAGTATAGGGGGACTAGCGGTGACCGGGGAGCTGTTTTTT
CASSIGGLAVTGELFF
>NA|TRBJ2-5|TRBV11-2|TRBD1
TGTGCCAGCAGCTTCTACCGCCTAAGGACAGGGGGGATAGAGACCCAGTACTTC
CASSFYRLRTGGIETQYF
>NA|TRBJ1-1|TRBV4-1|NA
TGCGCCAGCAGCCAAATGATCACAGGGTGGACTGAAGCTTTCTTT
CASSQMITGWTEAFF
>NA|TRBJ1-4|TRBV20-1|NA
TGCAGTGCTAGTAAAGTTTGGGGGGCGACGGGTGAAAAACTGTTTTTT
CSASKVWGATGEKLFF
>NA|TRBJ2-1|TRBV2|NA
TGTGCCAGCAGGGTTGGGACCAACTACAATGAGCAGTTCTTC
CASRVGTNYNEQFF
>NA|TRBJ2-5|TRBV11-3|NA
TGTGCCAGCAGCTTAGTAGTAGGAGAGTACCAAGAGACCCAGTACTTC
CASSLVVGEYQETQYF
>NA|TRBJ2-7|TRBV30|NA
TGTGCCTTCTGGGACTCGCAGTACGAGCAGTACTTC
CAFWDSQYEQYF
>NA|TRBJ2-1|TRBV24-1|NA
TGTGCCACTATCCCGGGACCTGGCTCGTCTGAGCAGTTCTTC
CATIPGPGSSEQFF
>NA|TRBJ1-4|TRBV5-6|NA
TGTGCCAGCAGCTCCATGCCGGGGAATGAAAAACTGTTTTTT
CASSSMPGNEKLFF
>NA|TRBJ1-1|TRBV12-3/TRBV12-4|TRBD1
TGTGCCAGCAGTTTAAGGGGACAGGAAGCTTTCTTT
CASSLRGQEAFF
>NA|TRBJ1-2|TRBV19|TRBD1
TGTGCCAGTAGTAGGGACAGCTATGGCTACACCTTC
CASSRDSYGYTF
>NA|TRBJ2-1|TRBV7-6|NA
TGTGCCAGCAGCACGGGGTTGGATGAGCAGTTCTTC
CASSTGLDEQFF
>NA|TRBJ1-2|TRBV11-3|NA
TGTGCCAGCAGTTGGGCCGGGGCGGCTAACTATGGCTACACCTTC
CASSWAGAANYGYTF
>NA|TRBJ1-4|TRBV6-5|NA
TGTGCCAGCATGAGGGGCCAAAAACTGTTTTTT
CASMRGQKLFF
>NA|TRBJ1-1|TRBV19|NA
TGTGCCAGCACATCAGGAAGAGGCTCGCACACTGAAGCTTTCTTT
CASTSGRGSHTEAFF
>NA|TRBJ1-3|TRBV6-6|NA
TGTGCCAGCAGTTACCTTTCAAGCTCTGGAAACACCATATATTTT
CASSYLSSSGNTIYF
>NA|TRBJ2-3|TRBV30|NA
TGTGCCTGGAGGGGGAACGACAGCGGTACGCAGTATTTT
CAWRGNDSGTQYF
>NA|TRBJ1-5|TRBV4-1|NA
TGCGCCAGCAGCCAAGAGGGGGGGATCAATCAGCCCCAGCATTTT
CASSQEGGINQPQHF
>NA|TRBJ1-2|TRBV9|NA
TGTGCCAGCAGCTTAACCGGAAGAAACTATGGCTACACCTTC
CASSLTGRNYGYTF
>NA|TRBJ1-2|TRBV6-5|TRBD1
TGTGCCAGCAGCTCCGGGACAGAGATCTATGGCTACACCTTC
CASSSGTEIYGYTF
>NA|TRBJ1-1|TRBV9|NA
TGTGCCAGCAGCGTAGTTGTGGGCGCTGAAGCTTTCTTT
CASSVVVGAEAFF
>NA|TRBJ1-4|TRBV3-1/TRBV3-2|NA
TGTGCCAGCAGCCAAGTCAGCTTTAATGAAAAACTGTTTTTT
CASSQVSFNEKLFF
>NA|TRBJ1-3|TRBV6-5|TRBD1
TGTGCCAGCAGTTACTCGACAGGGACTGGAAACACCATATATTTT
CASSYSTGTGNTIYF
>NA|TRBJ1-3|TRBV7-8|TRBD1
TGTGCCAGCAGCAGAGACAGGGGGGACACCATATATTTT
CASSRDRGDTIYF
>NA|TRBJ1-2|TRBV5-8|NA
TGTGCCAGCAGCACCTGGACAGCTCGAGGCTACACCTTC
CASSTWTARGYTF
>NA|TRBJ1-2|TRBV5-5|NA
TGTGCCAGCAGCTTGGCCGGGGGCTATGGCTACACCTTC
CASSLAGGYGYTF
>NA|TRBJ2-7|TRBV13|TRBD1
TGTGCCAGCAGCTTGGAAAACCAGGGGGTCGAGCAGTACTTC
CASSLENQGVEQYF
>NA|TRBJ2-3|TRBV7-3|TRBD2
TGTGCCAGCAGCTTAGCAACCGGGACTAGCATAGGAGATACGCAGTATTTT
CASSLATGTSIGDTQYF
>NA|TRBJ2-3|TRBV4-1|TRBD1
TGCGCCAGTAGGGCAGGGGGTGCAGATACGCAGTATTTT
CASRAGGADTQYF
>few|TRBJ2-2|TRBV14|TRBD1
TGTGCCAGCAGCCGCTTCGGGACAGGTTCTTCCGGGGAGCTGTTTTTT
CASSRFGTGSSGELFF
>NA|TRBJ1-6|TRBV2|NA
TGTGCCAGCCGGGGGGCAGATAATGAACCCTATAATTCACCCCTCCACTTT
CASRGADNEPYNSPLHF
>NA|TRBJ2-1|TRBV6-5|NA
TGTGCCAGCAGGGGGACTTTCTACAATGAGCAGTTCTTC
CASRGTFYNEQFF
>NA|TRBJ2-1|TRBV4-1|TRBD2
TGCGCCAGCAGCCAAGATCTAGGGGTAGCGGGACTCTACAATGAGCAGTTCTTC
CASSQDLGVAGLYNEQFF